This T cell receptor (beta chain) was observed in a study of blood T cell repertoires in COVID-19. Study background: Sources were T cells, B-cell-depleted T cells, or PBMCs; the material itself was cDNA or gDNA.

Data came from immunoSEQ multiplex PCR; TCRdb stores just in-frame clones and leaves some out. The sample consists of 100,000 to 150,000 clones, nearly 90% of them appearing once. Germline CDR1 SGHTA, CDR2 FQGNSA. Trimming cost V 4 bases and J 0 bases; bases outside gene matches: 6. The CDR3 has 15 amino acids. This receptor was identified in a woman of 80 years or more with acute or convalescent COVID-19. The chain employs TRBV7-2 and TRBJ2-7, with TRBD2 matching over 7 bases. The sequencing input was peripheral blood. CDR3 amino acids: CASSSGGTISYEQYF. CDR3 bases: TGTGCCAGCAGCTCCGGCGGGACTATCTCCTACGAGCAGTACTTC.